A single sample gave rise to the 27 T cell receptor beta chains below, sequenced in a study of blood T cell repertoires in COVID-19. Clones were read by immunoSEQ multiplex PCR, and TCRdb kept only the in-frame ones, dropping some. This table has hundreds of thousands of clones, roughly 87% appearing once. Specimen: PBMCs or T cells enriched from blood (not recorded which). The receptors were sampled from a woman between 35 and 50 years old who had recovered from COVID-19.

This chain links TRBV7-2 with TRBJ1-3; tentative D call: TRBD1 (5 bases). The germline V gene encodes CDR1 SGHTA and CDR2 FQGNSA. The ends were cut back, 5 bases at V and 3 bases at J, with 14 bases in the middle. The CDR3 totals 15 residues. The CDR3 region has the DNA TGTGCCAGCAGCCTGGAGGGGTTCGGTGGAAACACCATATATTTT. This codes for CASSLEGFGGNTIYF.

V is TRBV7-9 and J is TRBJ2-2; no clear D gene. Germline V CDR1 and CDR2: SEHNR, FQNEAQ (reference sequence). The CDR3 runs 13 residues. V lost 4 bases, J lost 8 bases, and 11 bases lay in between. This CDR3 reads CASSSNAVGELFF. The CDR3 nucleotides read TGTGCCAGCAGCTCTAACGCGGTTGGGGAGCTGTTTTTT.

The V and J genes are TRBV6-5 and TRBJ2-4, with D uncertain. The CDR3 length is 14 residues. The V end lost 5 bases, the J end lost 0 bases, and 8 bases lay between the germline ends. In germline, CDR1 is MNHEY, CDR2 SVGAGI. CDR3 bases: TGTGCCAGCAGTCGAAACTCAGCCAAAAACATTCAGTACTTC. This encodes CASSRNSAKNIQYF.

This rearrangement joins TRBV30 to TRBJ2-7, with 11 positions matching TRBD1. The CDR3 spans 16 residues. The germline V gene has CDR1 GTSNPN and CDR2 SVGIG (reference sequence). V dropped 1 base and J dropped 5; count of bases not matched to a gene: 10. The CDR3 coding sequence is TGTGCCTGGAGTGCCGGGACAGGGGGAAGGACGGACGAGCAGTACTTC. Amino acids: CAWSAGTGGRTDEQYF.

The chain combines TRBV18 with TRBJ1-2; 12 nucleotides match TRBD1. Germline loops: CDR1 KGHSH, CDR2 LQKENI. Losses at the gene ends were 2 bases for V and 7 bases for J; bases not matched to a gene: 5. This CDR3 has 15 amino acids. The CDR3 DNA reads TGTGCCAGCTCACCAGAAGGGACAGGGGGCAGTGGCTACACCTTC. This sequence encodes CASSPEGTGGSGYTF.

This CDR3 reads CSASYPPSGSAYEQYF. CDR3 sequence (DNA): TGCAGTGCTAGTTACCCTCCTAGCGGGAGCGCTTACGAGCAGTACTTC. The chain combines TRBV20-1 with TRBJ2-7; TRBD2 matches 10 bases. The CDR3 extends over 16 amino acids. The trim removed 3 bases at V and 4 bases at J, leaving 12 bases unmatched. Per the germline V gene, CDR1 is DFQATT and CDR2 is SNEGSKA (reference sequence).

The gene calls are TRBV7-2 and TRBJ1-3, with a tentative D call TRBD1 (5 bases). V was pared by 4 bases and J by 3 bases, with 10 bases between. Germline V gene data show CDR1 as SGHTA and CDR2 as FQGNSA. CDR3 length: 14 amino acids. The CDR3 protein is CASSSGGFGNTIYF. The CDR3 region has the DNA TGTGCCAGCAGCTCGGGGGGGTTTGGAAACACCATATATTTT.

The chain uses TRBV7-8 and TRBJ2-7, with unresolved D. The CDR3 extends over 18 amino acids. CDR1 is SGHVS and CDR2 is FQNEAQ in the germline V gene. The germline V and J ends were trimmed by 0 bases and 3 bases, with 21 bases remaining between them. CDR3 in amino acids: CASSLALVGQVPLYEQYF. The CDR3 bases are TGTGCCAGCAGCTTAGCCCTTGTTGGCCAGGTACCCCTCTACGAGCAGTACTTC.

The chain combines TRBV4-3 with TRBJ1-1; D might be TRBD1 (5 bases). This CDR3 has 14 amino acids. Per germline, CDR1 LGHNA and CDR2 YSLEER. Trimming removed 0 bases at V and 4 bases at J, with 9 bases between. The CDR3 loop reads CASSQDRGLTEAFF. The CDR3 coding sequence is TGCGCCAGCAGCCAAGATAGGGGCCTCACTGAAGCTTTCTTT.

This clone was detected once. The chain links TRBV27 to TRBJ2-1; 8 bases are shared with TRBD2. Trimming took 3 bases from V and 8 from J; bases not matched to a gene: 9. CDR3 length equals 15 residues. Germline loops: CDR1 MNHEY, CDR2 SMNVEV (reference sequence). The CDR3, as DNA: TGTGCCAGCAGTTTTACGGGGGGGCTCCGTCATGAGCAGTTCTTC. Amino acid sequence: CASSFTGGLRHEQFF.

The rearrangement joins TRBV7-3 to TRBJ2-2; no clear D. Trimming took off 1 base at V and 2 bases at J, with 5 bases between the two ends. Germline loops: CDR1 SGHTA, CDR2 FQGTGA. CDR3 length: 14 amino acids. The CDR3 reads CASSLKLNTGELFF. The CDR3 DNA reads TGTGCCAGCAGCTTAAAACTAAACACCGGGGAGCTGTTTTTT.

The genes are TRBV5-8 and TRBJ2-2; D is ambiguous. The length of the CDR3 is 13 residues. CDR1 and CDR2 from the germline V gene are SGHTS and YDEGEE. V shed 2 bases and J shed 1 base, with 3 bases lying between them. In DNA form, the CDR3 reads TGTGCCAGCAGCTTTCAGAACACCGGGGAGCTGTTTTTT. This encodes CASSFQNTGELFF.

The J gene is TRBJ2-7, the V gene TRBV19; maybe TRBD2 (5 bases). The CDR3 totals 15 residues. V was pared by 2 bases and J by 4 bases, with 15 bases between. Germline assignment: CDR1 LNHDA and CDR2 SQIVND (reference sequence). The CDR3 DNA is TGTGCCAGTAGTATATCCCCCGCGCGGGCGTACGAGCAGTACTTC. Translated, it gives CASSISPARAYEQYF.

V usage is TRBV29-1 and J usage is TRBJ2-3; D remains unclear. Germline CDR1 is SQVTM and CDR2 is ANQGSEA. V gave up 7 bases and J gave up 0 bases, with 11 bases separating them. This CDR3 has 13 residues. The CDR3 DNA reads TGCAGCGCCCAGACTGCTAGCACAGATACGCAGTATTTT. It encodes CSAQTASTDTQYF.

The rearrangement uses TRBV6-1 and TRBJ1-5; no firm D call. The CDR3 has 15 amino acids. Trimming left V 1 base short and J 0 bases short, with 7 bases between. Germline CDR1 and CDR2: MNHNS and SASEGT. The CDR3 reads CASSEGSLSNQPQHF. CDR3 DNA: TGTGCCAGCAGTGAAGGTTCACTTAGCAATCAGCCCCAGCATTTT.

This clone was observed a few times. V usage is TRBV30 and J usage is TRBJ1-3; D ambiguous. V lost 0 bases to trimming and J lost 0 bases, with 9 bases between them. CDR1 and CDR2 from the germline V gene are GTSNPN and SVGIG (reference sequence). The CDR3 has 15 amino acids. The CDR3, as DNA: TGTGCCTGGAGTGTACCCCGGAGCTCTGGAAACACCATATATTTT. Amino acid sequence: CAWSVPRSSGNTIYF. Combining the CDR3 with reference TRBV30 and TRBJ1-3 gives the whole variable domain SQTIHQWPATLVQPVGSPLSLECTVEGTSNPNLYWYRQAAGRGLQLLFYSVGIGQISSEVPQNLSASRPQDRQFILSSKKLLLSDSGFYLCAWSVPRSSGNTIYFGEGSWLTVV.

The gene calls are TRBV30 and TRBJ1-4, with 9 bases fitting TRBD1. Germline trimming cut 4 bases from V and 8 bases from J; bases unmatched to any gene: 8. The length of the CDR3 is 14 residues. Germline V gene data show CDR1 as GTSNPN and CDR2 as SVGIG (reference sequence). CDR3 DNA: TGTGCCTGGACCTTCCGGGACAGGGAAGAAAAACTGTTTTTT. Residues: CAWTFRDREEKLFF.

The chain carries TRBV7-2 and TRBJ1-4, with unresolved D. With 0 bases removed from V and 5 bases from J, the gap between germline ends came to 7 bases. There are 14 residues in the CDR3. Germline V lookup: CDR1 SGHTA, CDR2 FQGNSA. The DNA of the CDR3 is TGTGCCAGCAGCTTAGCGGGCCCAAATGAAAAACTGTTTTTT. Residues: CASSLAGPNEKLFF.

This rearrangement joins TRBV28 to TRBJ1-5; a weak D match, TRBD1 (5 bases). Germline lookup yields CDR1 MDHEN and CDR2 SYDVKM. The V and J ends lost 4 bases and 5 bases respectively, with 6 bases between them. The CDR3 consists of 12 residues. In DNA form, the CDR3 reads TGTGCCAGCAGTTGGGGCCATCAGCCCCAGCATTTT. Protein sequence: CASSWGHQPQHF.

V gene TRBV30 combines with J gene TRBJ1-3, with 7 positions matching TRBD1. Germline values: CDR1 GTSNPN, CDR2 SVGIG (reference sequence). This CDR3 is 13 amino acids long. The V and J ends lost 4 bases and 5 bases, in that order; junction bases with no gene match: 5. This chain's CDR3 is CAWNRGARNTIYF. The DNA of the CDR3 is TGTGCCTGGAACAGGGGAGCAAGAAACACCATATATTTT.

The rearrangement links TRBV24-1 to TRBJ2-7, with D possibly TRBD2 on 6 matching bases. Trimming took off 12 bases at V and 2 bases at J, with 22 bases between the two ends. The CDR3 sequence is 15 residues long. Germline-derived CDR1 and CDR2 are KGHDR and SFDVKD. The CDR3 nucleotides read TGTGCCGCTTTTACAGTACGGGGGTGGACCTACGAGCAGTACTTC. Translating gives CAAFTVRGWTYEQYF.

The chain links TRBV6-1 to TRBJ2-1; 8 bases agree with TRBD2. V gave up 1 base and J gave up 3 bases; unmatched junction bases: 5. Germline V lookup: CDR1 MNHNS, CDR2 SASEGT. This CDR3 comprises 16 residues. The CDR3 coding sequence is TGTGCCAGCAGTGAAGAGGGACTAGTAAGCTACAATGAGCAGTTCTTC. This translates into CASSEEGLVSYNEQFF.

This clone was found a few times. The chain has TRBV3-1 (or the pseudogene TRBV3-2) and TRBJ2-7, with a tentative D call TRBD1 (5 bases). This CDR3 contains 14 residues. Germline values: CDR1 LGHDT, CDR2 YNNKEL (reference sequence). V was pared by 3 bases and J by 3 bases, with 12 bases between. The CDR3 DNA is TGTGCCAGCAGCCAGGGGCGGATAAACTACGAGCAGTACTTC. Amino acid sequence: CASSQGRINYEQYF.

This chain joins TRBV7-2 and TRBJ1-2; D remains unclear. Germline CDR1 and CDR2: SGHTA and FQGNSA. The length of the CDR3 is 14 residues. V lost 1 base, J lost 0 bases, and 6 bases lay in between. This CDR3 is CASSLVATNYGYTF. CDR3 nucleotide sequence: TGTGCCAGCAGCTTAGTGGCCACTAACTATGGCTACACCTTC.

CDR3 amino acids: CATSGREDYEQYF. In DNA form, the CDR3 reads TGTGCCACCAGTGGGCGGGAGGATTACGAGCAGTACTTC. The rearrangement joins TRBV24-1 to TRBJ2-7, with 8 bases fitting TRBD2. Trimming took 5 bases from V and 4 from J; bases not matched to a gene: 3. The length of the CDR3 is 13 residues. CDR1 KGHDR and CDR2 SFDVKD come from the germline V gene.

This rearrangement joins TRBV5-1 to TRBJ2-3; weak D call: TRBD1 (5 bases). Trimming pared 4 bases from V and 3 bases from J, leaving 9 bases between. This CDR3 has 13 residues. Germline-derived CDR1 and CDR2 are SGHRS and YFSETQ. The DNA of the CDR3 is TGCGCCAGCAGCCTAGGGGCTACAGATACGCAGTATTTT. Translating gives CASSLGATDTQYF.

The J gene is TRBJ1-6, the V gene TRBV3-1 (or the pseudogene TRBV3-2), with a weak D call TRBD1 (6 bases). Germline V lookup: CDR1 LGHDT, CDR2 YNNKEL (reference sequence). CDR3 length: 16 residues. Trimming stripped 6 bases from V and 3 bases from J, with 15 bases between. Written as DNA, the CDR3 is TGTGCCAGCAGAAGGACAGACGGCTTCTATAATTCACCCCTCCACTTT. As protein: CASRRTDGFYNSPLHF.